This TCR beta chain was observed in a study of tumor-infiltrating lymphocytes in primary liver carcinoma. Points on this clonotype: Relative to the germline gene, one junction end is altered; a read error may explain this.

A constant-region primer served to make TCR beta cDNA from about 500 ng total RNA. Generation of the TCR beta libraries relied on three nested multiplex PCR rounds using slightly modified ARM-PCR. Primers for the first two PCR rounds were TRBV1-TRBV30 forward primers and a C-beta reverse primer (approximately 9 cycles per round). TCRdb re-called the multiplex PCR reads with MiXCR, one entry per CDR3 protein. The table has 300,000 to 350,000 distinct CDR3 sequences, around three fifths seen once. Germline V gene sequence: CDR1 MNHNS, CDR2 SASEGT. This CDR3 has 13 residues. Unsorted whole blood served as the source of blood RNA, and germline DNA was extracted as well.

V and J are TRBV6-1 and TRBJ1-5; D is undetermined. The sequencing sample was made of peripheral blood. The clonotype originates from a middle-aged man with primary liver carcinoma and hepatitis B virus infection. CDR3: CASNEHSNQPQQF. The CDR3 bases are TGTGCCAGCAATGAACATAGCAATCAGCCCCAGCAATTT.